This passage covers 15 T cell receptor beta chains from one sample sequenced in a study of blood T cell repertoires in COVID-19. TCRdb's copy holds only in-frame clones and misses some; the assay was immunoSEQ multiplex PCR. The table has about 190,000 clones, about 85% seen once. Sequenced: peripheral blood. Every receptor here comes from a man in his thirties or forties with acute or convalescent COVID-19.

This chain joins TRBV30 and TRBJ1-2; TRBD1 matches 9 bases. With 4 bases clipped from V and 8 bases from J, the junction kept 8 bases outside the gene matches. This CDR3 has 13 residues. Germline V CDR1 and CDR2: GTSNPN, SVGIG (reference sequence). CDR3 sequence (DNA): TGTGCCTGGAACAGGGGGCATTCAGGAGGCTACACCTTC. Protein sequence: CAWNRGHSGGYTF.

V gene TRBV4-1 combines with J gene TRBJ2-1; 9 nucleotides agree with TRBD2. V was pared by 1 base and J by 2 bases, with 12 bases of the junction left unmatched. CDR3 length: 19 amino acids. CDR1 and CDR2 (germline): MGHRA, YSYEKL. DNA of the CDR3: TGCGCCAGCAGCCAAGTCGGCGGGAGGGTACGAGTGGCCTACAATGAGCAGTTCTTC. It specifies CASSQVGGRVRVAYNEQFF.

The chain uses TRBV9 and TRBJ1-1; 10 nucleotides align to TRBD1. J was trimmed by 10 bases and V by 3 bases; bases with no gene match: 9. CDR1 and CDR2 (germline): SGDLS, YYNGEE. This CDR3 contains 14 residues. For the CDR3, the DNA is TGTGCCAGCAGCGCCTCCCGGGACAGGGGACGAGCTTTCTTT. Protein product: CASSASRDRGRAFF.

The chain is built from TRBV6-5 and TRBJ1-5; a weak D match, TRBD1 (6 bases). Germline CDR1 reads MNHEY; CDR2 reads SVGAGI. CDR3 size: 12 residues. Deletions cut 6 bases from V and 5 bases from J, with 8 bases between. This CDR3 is CASSRGDQPQHF. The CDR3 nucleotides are TGTGCCAGCAGCAGGGGTGATCAGCCCCAGCATTTT.

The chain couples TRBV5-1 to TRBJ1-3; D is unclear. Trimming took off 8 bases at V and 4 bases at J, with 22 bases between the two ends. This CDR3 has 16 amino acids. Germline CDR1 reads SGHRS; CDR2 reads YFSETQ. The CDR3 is CASTLRANVGGNTIYF. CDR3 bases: TGCGCCAGTACCCTTAGAGCCAACGTCGGGGGAAACACCATATATTTT.

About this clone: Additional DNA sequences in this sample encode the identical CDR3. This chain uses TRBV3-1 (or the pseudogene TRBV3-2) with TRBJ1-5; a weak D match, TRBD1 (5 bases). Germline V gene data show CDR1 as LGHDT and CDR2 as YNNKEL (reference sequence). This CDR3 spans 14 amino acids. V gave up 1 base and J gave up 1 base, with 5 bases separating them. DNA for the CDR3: TGTGCCAGCAGCCAAGCAGGGAGCAATCAGCCCCAGCATTTT. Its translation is CASSQAGSNQPQHF.

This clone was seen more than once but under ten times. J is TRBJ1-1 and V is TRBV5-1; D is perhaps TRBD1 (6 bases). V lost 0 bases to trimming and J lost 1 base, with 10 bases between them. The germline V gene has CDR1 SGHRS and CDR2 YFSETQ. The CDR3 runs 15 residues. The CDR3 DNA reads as TGCGCCAGCAGCTTGGATCAGGGGACGAACACTGAAGCTTTCTTT. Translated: CASSLDQGTNTEAFF.

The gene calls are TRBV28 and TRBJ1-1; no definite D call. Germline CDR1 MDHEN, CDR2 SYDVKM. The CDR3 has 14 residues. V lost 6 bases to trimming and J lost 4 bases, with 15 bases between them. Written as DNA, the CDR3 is TGTGCCAGCAGCCCGAGCGGGATGTTCACTGAAGCTTTCTTT. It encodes CASSPSGMFTEAFF.

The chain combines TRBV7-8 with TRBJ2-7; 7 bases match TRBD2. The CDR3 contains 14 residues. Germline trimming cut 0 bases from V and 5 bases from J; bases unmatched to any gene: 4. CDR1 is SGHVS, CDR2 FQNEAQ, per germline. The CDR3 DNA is TGTGCCAGCAGCTTAGCGACTAGCCTCCACGAGCAGTACTTC. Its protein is CASSLATSLHEQYF.

CDR3 sequence (DNA): TGTGCCAGTAGTAAGCTGCAGGATGGCTACACCTTC. It is translated as CASSKLQDGYTF. The V and J genes are TRBV19 and TRBJ1-2; D uncertain. Germline V gene lookup returns CDR1 LNHDA and CDR2 SQIVND (reference sequence). The V end was cut by 4 bases, the J end by 6 bases, with 9 bases between. This CDR3 has 12 amino acids.

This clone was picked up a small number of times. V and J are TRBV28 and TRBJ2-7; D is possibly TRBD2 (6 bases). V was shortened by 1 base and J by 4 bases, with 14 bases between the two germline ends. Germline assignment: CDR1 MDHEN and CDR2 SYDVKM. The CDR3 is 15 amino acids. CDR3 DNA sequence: TGTGCCAGCAGTTTATCAGCGGGTGCAATTTACGAGCAGTACTTC. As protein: CASSLSAGAIYEQYF.

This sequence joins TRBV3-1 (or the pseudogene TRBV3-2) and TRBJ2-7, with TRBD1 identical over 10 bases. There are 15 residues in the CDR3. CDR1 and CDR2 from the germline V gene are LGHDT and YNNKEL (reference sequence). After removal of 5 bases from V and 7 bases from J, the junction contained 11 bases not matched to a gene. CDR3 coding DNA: TGTGCCAGCAGCTACGCCGGGACAGGGGTCGGGGAGCAGTACTTC. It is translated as CASSYAGTGVGEQYF.

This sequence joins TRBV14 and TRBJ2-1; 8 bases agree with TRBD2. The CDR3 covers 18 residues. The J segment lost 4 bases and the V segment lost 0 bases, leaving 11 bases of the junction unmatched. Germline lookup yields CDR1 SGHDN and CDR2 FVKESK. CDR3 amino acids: CASSQDRLAPVYYNEQFF. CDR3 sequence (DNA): TGTGCCAGCAGCCAAGACCGACTAGCGCCCGTTTATTACAATGAGCAGTTCTTC.

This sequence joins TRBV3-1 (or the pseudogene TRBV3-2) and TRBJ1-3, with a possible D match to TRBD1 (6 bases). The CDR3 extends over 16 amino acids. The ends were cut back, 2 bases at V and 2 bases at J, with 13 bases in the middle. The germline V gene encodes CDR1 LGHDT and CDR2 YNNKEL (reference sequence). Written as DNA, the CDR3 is TGTGCCAGCAGCCAACCCGGACAGTCCGCTGGAAACACCATATATTTT. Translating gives CASSQPGQSAGNTIYF.

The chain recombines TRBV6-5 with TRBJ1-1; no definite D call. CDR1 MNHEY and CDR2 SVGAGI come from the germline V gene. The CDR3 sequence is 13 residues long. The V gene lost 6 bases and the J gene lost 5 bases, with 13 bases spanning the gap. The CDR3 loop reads CASRYAPRTEAFF. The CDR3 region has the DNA TGTGCCAGCAGATACGCCCCCCGGACTGAAGCTTTCTTT.